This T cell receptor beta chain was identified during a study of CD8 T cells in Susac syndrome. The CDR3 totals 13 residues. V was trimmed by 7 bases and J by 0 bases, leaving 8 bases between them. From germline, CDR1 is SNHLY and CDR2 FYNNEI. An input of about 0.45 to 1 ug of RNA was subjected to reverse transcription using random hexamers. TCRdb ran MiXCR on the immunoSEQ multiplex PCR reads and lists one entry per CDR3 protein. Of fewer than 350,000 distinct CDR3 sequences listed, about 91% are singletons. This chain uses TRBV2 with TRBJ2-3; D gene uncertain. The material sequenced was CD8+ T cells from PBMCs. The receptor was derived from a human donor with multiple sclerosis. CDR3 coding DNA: TGTGCCAGCAAGCTCGACAGCACAGATACGCAGTATTTT. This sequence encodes CASKLDSTDTQYF.